This is a list of T cell receptor beta chains from one sample in a study of blood T cell repertoires in COVID-19. Measured with immunoSEQ multiplex PCR; TCRdb has only the in-frame clones, and not every one. The sample has 200,000 to 250,000 clones, 70% to 85% seen once. Material for sequencing was peripheral blood. The receptors here all came from a man older than 75 with acute or convalescent COVID-19. CDR3s include the opening cysteine and the closing phenylalanine or tryptophan. A D gene is named only where the DNA matches it firmly. Part of the rows lack a size; the others show once, few, many or a class for expanded clones.

clone size	V gene	J gene	D gene	CDR3 DNA	CDR3 protein
NA	TRBV5-1	TRBJ2-7	TRBD1	TGCGCCAGCAGCTTGTCCTCGGGACAGGGTACCTACGAGCAGTACTTC	CASSLSSGQGTYEQYF
NA	TRBV7-9	TRBJ2-1	TRBD1	TGTGCCAGCAGCCCACACGGACAGGGGGCATACCAATCCTACAATGAGCAGTTCTTC	CASSPHGQGAYQSYNEQFF
NA	TRBV6-5	TRBJ1-2	TRBD1	TGTGCCTCCCGTCCAGGGGGCGCGACGAGCTACACCTTC	CASRPGGATSYTF
once	TRBV5-8	TRBJ2-1	TRBD2	TGTGCCAGCAGCTCGGGGACTAGATATAATGAGCAGTTCTTC	CASSSGTRYNEQFF
NA	TRBV12-5	TRBJ2-4	NA	TGTGCTAGTGGTTTGGTGGAATGGGGGCTTGGAAACATTCAGTACTTC	CASGLVEWGLGNIQYF
NA	TRBV11-2	TRBJ2-3	NA	TGTGCCAGCAGCCCTCCCCAGACAGTTGCAGATACGCAGTATTTT	CASSPPQTVADTQYF
NA	TRBV3-1/TRBV3-2	TRBJ2-3	NA	TGTGCCAGCAGTCATTGGCCAGATACGCAGTATTTT	CASSHWPDTQYF
NA	TRBV6-5	TRBJ1-5	NA	TGTGCCAGCAGAACAGGAAGCAAAACCCCTCAGCCCCAGCATTTT	CASRTGSKTPQPQHF
NA	TRBV27	TRBJ2-7	TRBD2	TGTGCCAGCAGGCCCGGGACTACCTATCTCTACGAGCAGTACTTC	CASRPGTTYLYEQYF
NA	TRBV5-1	TRBJ2-1	TRBD1	TGCGCCAGCAGCTTGGGCGTCGACAGGGTCTCCTACAATGAGCAGTTCTTC	CASSLGVDRVSYNEQFF
once	TRBV3-1/TRBV3-2	TRBJ1-4	NA	TGTGCCAGCAGTCCCGGTGGGGGGGGAAAACTGTTTTTT	CASSPGGGGKLFF
NA	TRBV20-1	TRBJ2-5	TRBD2	TGCAGTGCTGGTGCGGGGCTAGCGGGAGTTCAGGGGGAGACCCAGTACTTC	CSAGAGLAGVQGETQYF
few	TRBV9	TRBJ2-2	NA	TGTGCCAGCAGCGCCCCTCTGGGGCGGCAACCGAACACCGGGGAGCTGTTTTTT	CASSAPLGRQPNTGELFF
NA	TRBV7-9	TRBJ1-2	TRBD1	TGTGCCAGCACCCTTCCAAATCCGGGACAGGGTAACTATGGCTACACCTTC	CASTLPNPGQGNYGYTF
NA	TRBV11-3	TRBJ1-6	TRBD1	TGTGCCAGCAGCTCCGGGACAGGGGGTTCACCCCTCCACTTT	CASSSGTGGSPLHF
NA	TRBV6-5	TRBJ1-1	NA	TGTGCCAGCAGTTACTCCTGGGAGGGACCAAACACTGAAGCTTTCTTT	CASSYSWEGPNTEAFF
NA	TRBV24-1	TRBJ2-3	TRBD1	TGTGCCACCAGTGATGGACAGGGGGGTCGGGATACGCAGTATTTT	CATSDGQGGRDTQYF
NA	TRBV18	TRBJ1-1	NA	TGTGCCAGCTCACCGCGACAGACTAGCCGGGAACCGAACACTGAAGCTTTCTTT	CASSPRQTSREPNTEAFF
NA	TRBV6-5	TRBJ1-2	TRBD1	TGTGCCAGCAGCGACAGGGGCTATGGCTACACCTTC	CASSDRGYGYTF
NA	TRBV24-1	TRBJ2-1	NA	TGTGCCACCGCGGCGGCGGGTTCGGTGGGAAATGAGCAGTTCTTC	CATAAAGSVGNEQFF
NA	TRBV6-4	TRBJ2-2	NA	TGTGCCAGCAGTGACTCATCGGGAAACACCGGGGAGCTGTTTTTT	CASSDSSGNTGELFF
many	TRBV10-3	TRBJ1-1	NA	TGTGCCTCCACAGGGTACACTGAAGCTTTCTTT	CASTGYTEAFF
NA	TRBV27	TRBJ2-7	TRBD1	TGTGCCACACTAAAAAGGGGGCGACCCTACGAGCAGTACTTC	CATLKRGRPYEQYF
NA	TRBV15	TRBJ2-1	NA	TGTGCCACCAGCAGAGATCGAGCGGCTCAATCCTACAATGAGCAGTTCTTC	CATSRDRAAQSYNEQFF
NA	TRBV4-1	TRBJ1-2	TRBD1	TGCGCCAGCAGCCAAGCACAACAGGGGGGGTACTATGGCTACACCTTC	CASSQAQQGGYYGYTF
NA	TRBV18	TRBJ1-5	TRBD1	TGTGCCAGCTCCCCCGGGACAGGGAGGGCTCAGCCCCAGCATTTT	CASSPGTGRAQPQHF
NA	TRBV4-1	TRBJ1-6	TRBD1	TGCGCCAGCAGCCCGCGGGCAGGGGGAGATTCACCCCTCCACTTT	CASSPRAGGDSPLHF
NA	TRBV5-6	TRBJ2-4	TRBD1	TGTGCCAGCAGCAAGGGACAGGGCAGAAATCAGTACTTC	CASSKGQGRNQYF
NA	TRBV28	TRBJ1-5	NA	TGTGCCAGCAGTTTAGGGGGGGTTAGCAATCAGCCCCAGCATTTT	CASSLGGVSNQPQHF
NA	TRBV3-1/TRBV3-2	TRBJ1-2	NA	TGTGCCAGCAGCCAAGATCGGGGGTATGGCTACACCTTC	CASSQDRGYGYTF
NA	TRBV7-2	TRBJ1-5	NA	TGTGCCAGCAGCTTAACGGCTACCAGGGAACAGCCCCAGCATTTT	CASSLTATREQPQHF
NA	TRBV7-2	TRBJ1-4	NA	TGTGCCAGCAGCTCCCAGATAGCGGCTAATGAAAAACTGTTTTTT	CASSSQIAANEKLFF
NA	TRBV3-1/TRBV3-2	TRBJ1-4	TRBD1	TGTGCCAGCAGGGTCAGGGACAGGGATGAAAAACTGTTTTTT	CASRVRDRDEKLFF
NA	TRBV20-1	TRBJ1-2	NA	TGCAGTGCTAGTCTAGGACACATGTCCTACACCTTC	CSASLGHMSYTF
NA	TRBV19	TRBJ1-6	NA	TGTGCCAGTAGTATTGCGGCTTTCTATAATTCACCCCTCCACTTT	CASSIAAFYNSPLHF
NA	TRBV5-4	TRBJ2-2	TRBD2	TGTGCCAGCAGCTCCCTAGCGGGGAACACCGGGGAGCTGTTTTTT	CASSSLAGNTGELFF